This entry lists 9 T cell receptor beta chains sequenced from one sample in a study of control samples from healthy donors and cancer patients. Measured with immunoSEQ multiplex PCR; TCRdb has only the in-frame clones, and not every one. The repertoire holds about 49,000 clones, with 80% to 90% as singletons. Sequenced sample: PBMCs. Receptors originate from a woman in her forties or fifties with lung cancer.

The chain employs TRBV14 and TRBJ2-3; TRBD2 is a possible D gene (5 bases). The germline gives CDR1 SGHDN, CDR2 FVKESK. The CDR3 has 16 residues. With 5 bases removed from V and 3 bases from J, the gap between germline ends came to 18 bases. CDR3 sequence (DNA): TGTGCCAGCAGCTGGCTACCGGGAATTTCGACAGATACGCAGTATTTT. Protein: CASSWLPGISTDTQYF.

This clone occurred once. V is TRBV15 and J is TRBJ1-1; D is ambiguous. CDR3 length: 12 residues. Trimming took 0 bases from V and 10 from J, leaving 9 bases between them. The germline V gene encodes CDR1 LNHNV and CDR2 YYDKDF (reference sequence). DNA of the CDR3: TGTGCCACCAGCAGAGACCGCAAGGGAGCTTTCTTT. Translation: CATSRDRKGAFF.

V usage is TRBV28 and J usage is TRBJ2-5, with a weak D call TRBD1 (5 bases). CDR3 length equals 12 residues. V was clipped by 2 bases and J by 5 bases, with 6 bases between them. Germline CDR1 and CDR2: MDHEN and SYDVKM. The CDR3 DNA is TGTGCCAGCAGTTTAAAGGGGGAGACCCAGTACTTC. Its translation is CASSLKGETQYF. Together with reference TRBV28 and TRBJ2-5, the CDR3 gives the full variable domain: DVKVTQSSRYLVKRTGEKVFLECVQDMDHENMFWYRQDPGLGLRLIYFSYDVKMKEKGDIPEGYSVSREKKERFSLILESASTNQTSMYLCASSLKGETQYFGPGTRLLVL.

This sequence joins TRBV5-5 and TRBJ1-1; D not resolved. V was cut by 6 bases and J by 3 bases, with 15 bases left in between. This CDR3 contains 14 residues. The germline gives CDR1 SGHKS, CDR2 YYEKEE (reference sequence). CDR3 sequence reads: CASKIQREDTEAFF. The DNA for the CDR3 is TGTGCCAGCAAAATACAAAGGGAGGACACTGAAGCTTTCTTT.

The chain is built from TRBV2 and TRBJ2-3; 9 bases are shared with TRBD1. The CDR3 covers 15 residues. The germline V gene has CDR1 SNHLY and CDR2 FYNNEI. After removal of 6 bases from V and 6 bases from J, the junction contained 10 bases not matched to a gene. This CDR3 reads CASRYGTGFSDTQYF. CDR3 in DNA: TGTGCCAGCAGATACGGGACAGGGTTCTCGGATACGCAGTATTTT. Variable domain in full (rest from reference TRBV2 and TRBJ2-3): EPEVTQTPSHQVTQMGQEVILRCVPISNHLYFYWYRQILGQKVEFLVSFYNNEISEKSEIFDDQFSVERPDGSNFTLKIRSTKLEDSAMYFCASRYGTGFSDTQYFGPGTRLTVL.

This chain uses TRBV4-1 with TRBJ1-1; D gene uncertain. CDR3 length: 15 amino acids. Germline CDR1 and CDR2: MGHRA and YSYEKL. V gave up 0 bases and J gave up 0 bases, with 8 bases separating them. CDR3 bases: TGCGCCAGCAGCCAAGAACCAGCTATGAACACTGAAGCTTTCTTT. Amino acid sequence: CASSQEPAMNTEAFF.

The V call is TRBV6-2 or TRBV6-3, the J call TRBJ2-1; 7 bases fit TRBD2. The V gene's germline CDR1 is MNHEY and CDR2 SVGEGT. This CDR3 has 18 residues. The V gene end was trimmed by 3 bases and the J gene end by 7 bases; junction bases not matched to a gene: 18. The CDR3 region is CASSYITLAGVVMNEQFF. CDR3 DNA: TGTGCCAGCAGTTATATTACTCTGGCGGGGGTCGTCATGAATGAGCAGTTCTTC.

J is TRBJ2-3 and V is TRBV11-2; TRBD1 aligns across 8 bases. CDR1 SGHAT and CDR2 FQNNGV come from the germline V gene. V shed 2 bases, J shed 2 bases, and the junction held 3 bases outside the gene matches. The CDR3 is made up of 15 amino acids. The CDR3 loop reads CASSLQGAPTDTQYF. DNA for the CDR3: TGTGCCAGCAGCTTACAGGGGGCGCCCACAGATACGCAGTATTTT.

The V and J genes are TRBV5-5 and TRBJ1-2; 7 bases map to TRBD1. V lost 0 bases to trimming and J lost 2 bases; unmatched junction nucleotides: 4. CDR3 length equals 15 residues. Germline values: CDR1 SGHKS, CDR2 YYEKEE (reference sequence). The CDR3 protein is CASSLGGRGNYGYTF. Here the CDR3 DNA reads TGTGCCAGCAGCTTGGGGGGCAGGGGGAACTATGGCTACACCTTC.